Given below is one T cell receptor beta chain in context. Its matching antigen is unknown. The data were obtained in a study of blood T cells in healthy people across ages. Study-wide results and caveats: Higher diversity, along with more naive CD4+ cells, distinguished long-lived donors from aged donors.

The CDR3 is made up of 11 amino acids. CDR1 and CDR2 from the germline V gene are MGHRA and YSYEKL. V shed 1 base and J shed 9 bases, with 4 bases lying between them. Sample-barcoded 5' priming and a J-beta primer mix drove a second PCR of roughly 6 to 12 cycles. Each sample provided no less than 2.5 million CDR3-containing paired-end reads. Each CDR3 protein gets one entry after TCRdb re-called the 5' RACE reads with MiXCR. The table includes around 1,100,000 distinct CDR3 sequences, roughly two fifths detected once. The clonotype originates from a man aged 18 to 35 in good health. The sequencing sample was made of blood. The genes are TRBV4-1 and TRBJ2-1; D is undetermined. The DNA of the CDR3 is TGCGCCAGCAGCCAAGTTGCTGAGCAGTTCTTC. As protein: CASSQVAEQFF.